This T cell receptor beta chain is from a study of T cells in Graves' hyperthyroidism and ophthalmopathy. Graves' hyperthyroidism was deemed stable given no ophthalmopathy progression within 18 months. Patients were aged 18 to 65, had disease duration under 2 months, and had newly diagnosed hyperthyroidism. The PBMCs had their origin in 8.5 to 10 ml of fresh peripheral blood. Regarding this clonotype: Antigen unknown.

Study-wide results and limits: Most expanded thyroid clonotypes above 0.001 also appeared in blood.

TCR beta CDR3 regions were amplified from RNA. The HTBI primer set drove a first-round RT-PCR of the TCR CDR3. TCRdb processed the multiplex PCR reads anew with MiXCR; each CDR3 protein has one entry. The sample lists 460,000 or so distinct CDR3 sequences, around an eighth occurring once. The V gene's germline CDR1 is MGHRA and CDR2 YSYEKL. The CDR3 length is 13 residues. Trimming left V 4 bases short and J 4 bases short, with 10 bases between. Specimen: blood. J is TRBJ1-2 and V is TRBV4-1; D call uncertain. This TCR was sampled from a woman under 30 with Graves' hyperthyroidism. In DNA form, the CDR3 reads TGCGCCAGCAGCCCTTTACCCAGCTATGGCTACACCTTC. It encodes CASSPLPSYGYTF.